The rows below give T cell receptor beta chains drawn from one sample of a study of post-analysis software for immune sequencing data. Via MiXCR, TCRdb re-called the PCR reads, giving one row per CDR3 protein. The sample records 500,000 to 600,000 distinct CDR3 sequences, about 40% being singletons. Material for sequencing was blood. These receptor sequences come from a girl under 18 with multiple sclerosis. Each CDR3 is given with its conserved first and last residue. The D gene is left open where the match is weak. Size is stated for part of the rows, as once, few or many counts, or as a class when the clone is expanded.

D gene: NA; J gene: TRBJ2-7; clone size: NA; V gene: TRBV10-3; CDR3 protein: CAISSGSSSYEQYF; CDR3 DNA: TGTGCCATCAGTTCGGGGTCAAGCTCCTACGAGCAGTACTTC
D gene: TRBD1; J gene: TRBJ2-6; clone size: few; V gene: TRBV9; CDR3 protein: CASSVRGPDRGGGANVLTF; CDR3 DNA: TGTGCCAGCAGCGTCCGAGGTCCGGACAGGGGAGGTGGGGCCAACGTCCTGACTTTC
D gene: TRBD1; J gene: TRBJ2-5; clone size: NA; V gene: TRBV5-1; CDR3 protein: CASSLAVGGEETQYF; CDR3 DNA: TGCGCCAGCAGCTTGGCCGTAGGGGGCGAAGAGACCCAGTACTTC
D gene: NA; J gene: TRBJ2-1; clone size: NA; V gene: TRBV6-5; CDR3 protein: CASSGVQTSYNEQFF; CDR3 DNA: TGTGCCAGCAGTGGCGTCCAGACATCCTACAATGAGCAGTTCTTC
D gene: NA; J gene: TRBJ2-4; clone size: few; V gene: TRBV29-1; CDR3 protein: CSVAGQGNAKNIQYF; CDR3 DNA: TGCAGCGTTGCGGGACAAGGGAATGCCAAAAACATTCAGTACTTC
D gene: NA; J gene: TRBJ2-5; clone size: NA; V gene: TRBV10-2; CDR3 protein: CASTSREVGLETQYF; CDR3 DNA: TGCGCCAGCACCTCACGAGAGGTGGGCCTAGAGACCCAGTACTTC
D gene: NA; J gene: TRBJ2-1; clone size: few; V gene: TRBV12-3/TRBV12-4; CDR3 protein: CASSHPGLVNEQFF; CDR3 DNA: TGTGCCAGCAGTCATCCGGGATTGGTCAATGAGCAGTTCTTC
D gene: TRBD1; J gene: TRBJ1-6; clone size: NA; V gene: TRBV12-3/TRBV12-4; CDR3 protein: CASSTDRGSTYNSPLHF; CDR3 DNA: TGTGCCAGCAGTACGGACAGGGGAAGTACCTATAATTCACCCCTCCACTTT
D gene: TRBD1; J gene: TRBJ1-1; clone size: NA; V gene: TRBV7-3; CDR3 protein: CASSLRTGGDTEAFF; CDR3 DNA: TGTGCCAGCAGCTTACGGACAGGGGGGGACACTGAAGCTTTCTTT
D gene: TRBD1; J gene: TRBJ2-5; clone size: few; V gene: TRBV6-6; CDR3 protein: CASRASGTGDETQYF; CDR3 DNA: TGTGCCAGCAGGGCTTCCGGGACAGGGGATGAGACCCAGTACTTC
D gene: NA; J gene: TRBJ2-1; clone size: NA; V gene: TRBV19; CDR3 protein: CASSGPTIYNEQFF; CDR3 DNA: TGTGCCAGTAGTGGGCCCACCATCTACAATGAGCAGTTCTTC
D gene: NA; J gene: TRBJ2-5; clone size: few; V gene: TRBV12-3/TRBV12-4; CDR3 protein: CASSLRWKETQYF; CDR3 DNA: TGTGCCAGCAGTCTCCGTTGGAAAGAGACCCAGTACTTC
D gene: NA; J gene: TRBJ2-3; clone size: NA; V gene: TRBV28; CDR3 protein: CASSPEQGSTDTQYF; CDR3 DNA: TGTGCCAGCAGTCCAGAACAGGGTAGCACAGATACGCAGTATTTT
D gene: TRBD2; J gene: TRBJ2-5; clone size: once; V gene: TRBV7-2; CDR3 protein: CASTPRVLAGAQETQYF; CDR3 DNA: TGTGCCAGCACCCCCCGTGTCCTAGCGGGGGCCCAAGAGACCCAGTACTTC
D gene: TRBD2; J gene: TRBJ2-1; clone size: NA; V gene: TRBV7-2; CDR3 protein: CASSFGLAGGKEQFF; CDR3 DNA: TGTGCCAGCAGCTTTGGACTAGCGGGAGGGAAGGAGCAGTTCTTC
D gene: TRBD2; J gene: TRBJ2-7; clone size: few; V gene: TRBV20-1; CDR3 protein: CSARERAGIAGNYEQYF; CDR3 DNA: TGCAGTGCTAGAGAACGTGCGGGGATAGCGGGGAACTACGAGCAGTACTTC
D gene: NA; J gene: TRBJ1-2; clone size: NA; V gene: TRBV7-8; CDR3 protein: CASSPQGGGYTF; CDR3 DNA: TGTGCCAGCAGCCCCCAAGGGGGGGGCTACACCTTC
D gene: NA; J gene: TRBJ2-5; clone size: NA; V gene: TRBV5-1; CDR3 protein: CASSLATGAFSRQYF; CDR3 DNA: TGCGCCAGCAGCTTGGCCACGGGGGCGTTCTCGCGGCAGTACTTC
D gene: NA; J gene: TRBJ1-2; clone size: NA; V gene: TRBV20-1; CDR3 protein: CSASSDGFYGYTF; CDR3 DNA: TGCAGTGCTAGTTCCGACGGATTTTATGGCTACACCTTC
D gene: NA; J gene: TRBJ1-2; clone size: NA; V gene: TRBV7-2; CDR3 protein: CASSLGMPSGYGYTF; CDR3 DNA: TGTGCCAGCAGCTTAGGAATGCCCAGTGGCTATGGCTACACCTTC
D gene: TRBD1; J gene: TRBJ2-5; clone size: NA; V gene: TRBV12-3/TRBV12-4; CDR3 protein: CASSLGTGAYQETRYF; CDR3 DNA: TGTGCCAGCAGTTTAGGCACAGGGGCGTACCAAGAGACCCGGTACTTC
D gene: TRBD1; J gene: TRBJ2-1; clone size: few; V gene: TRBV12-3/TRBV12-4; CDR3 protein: CASSWTGDNEQFF; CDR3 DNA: TGTGCCAGCAGTTGGACAGGGGACAATGAGCAGTTCTTC
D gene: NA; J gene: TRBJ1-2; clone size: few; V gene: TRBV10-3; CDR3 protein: CAIRGRYGYTF; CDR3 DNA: TGTGCCATCAGAGGACGGTATGGCTACACCTTC